This T cell receptor (beta chain) derives from a study of T cells in tumors after PD-1 blockade (dated by TCRdb to between 2018 and 2021). The study in broad terms: Exclusion criteria were prior checkpoint blockade, use of systemic immunosuppressants, or recent radiotherapy or other anti-cancer therapy within 4 weeks. Pembrolizumab 200 mg every 3 weeks or cemiplimab 350 mg every 2 weeks was administered to patients. Ongoing daily vismodegib 150 mg was also given to a subset of patients during anti-PD-1 treatment. On average, peripheral blood samples yielded 36,536 unique clonotypes and 95,000 to 140,000 TCR templates (range about 21,000-260,000). Paired single-cell RNA and TCR sequencing was done in the study on site-matched tumors from patients with BCC or SCC, both before and after anti-PD-1 therapy. To compare clonotypes in blood and tumor, bulk TCR sequencing was done on around eleven peripheral blood samples taken from roughly five patients. RECIST version 1.1 was used to assess clinical response.

The CDR3 runs 13 residues from the cysteine to the phenylalanine. This entry keeps only the CDR3 DNA: 39 bases, framed from base 1. The germline V gene encodes CDR1 SGHRS and CDR2 YFSETQ. Trimming takes 4 bases from V and 6 bases from J, and the germline ends sit 12 bases apart. With regard to this clone: The antigen it recognizes is unknown. No much larger clone exists at a distance of one base, and base qualities are not known.

For bulk TCRbeta sequencing, genomic DNA was extracted from tumor biopsies or peripheral blood, and input amounts ranged from roughly 600 ng to 6,500 ng. Every patient was a poor candidate for surgical resection and had histologically proven advanced or metastatic basal or squamous cell carcinoma. The basal cell carcinoma cohort was made up of fewer than 14 patients, and bulk tumor TCR sequencing was performed for 7 or 8 of these patients. The immunoSEQ platform was used to carry out deep TCRbeta sequencing. Processing in the source paper ran as follows. For further analysis, only productive rearrangements were exported from the immunoSEQ Analyzer. T cell phenotypes were assigned to bulk TCRbeta clonotypes by matching to single-cell RNA+TCR-seq clones sharing the same TCRbeta sequence. Tumor enrichment of a clone was calculated by dividing the clone's tumor frequency by the clone's PBMC frequency, both taken from bulk TCR sequencing. TCRs were sorted with GLIPH into specificity groups, meaning clusters of distinct TCRs that share CDR3 motifs and likely recognize common antigens. The table was pulled from immuneACCESS by TCRdb, which kept in-frame rearrangements only. Such tables lose some clones; where checked, under half of the loss comes from unresolved V genes, and the rest has no known cause. Clone size and the V and J calls come from that table; the DNA yielded D and trimming. The sample table records approximately 6,200 clones; roughly 80% of these occur just once. Around 52% of the sample rests with the top ten.

What the study reported, not specific to this receptor: About 38% of TCR clonotypes from the tumor were detected in blood, and certain novel exhausted tumor clones were present in blood collected before treatment, which suggests recruitment from the periphery. Where the novel T cell clones came from was not identified, and possible sources could include lymphoid organs or rare unexpanded clones inside the tumor or in the tumor periphery.

This sequence uses TRBV5-1 and TRBJ2-3; the D segment is perhaps TRBD1 or TRBD2, each sharing 5 matched bases. The sequencing used PBMCs, collected after anti-PD-1 therapy. The origin of this receptor is a human donor with advanced basal cell or squamous cell carcinoma (not recorded which). This receptor carries the CDR3 CASSGRDPDTQYF. The sequenced DNA is TGCGCCAGCAGCGGACGGGACCCGGATACGCAGTATTTT.